One sample yielded the 9 T cell receptor beta chains listed below, sequenced in a study of blood T cells in healthy people across ages. With a J-beta primer mix and a sample-barcoded 5' primer, a second PCR ran about 7 to 12 cycles. TCRdb reprocessed the 5' RACE reads via MiXCR and lists one record per CDR3 protein. The table has around 600,000 distinct CDR3 sequences, 47% seen once; the top ten hold about 26%. The source material was blood. The receptors shown here come from an elderly man in good health.

In DNA, the CDR3 is TGCAGTGCTACTACTGGGACAGCCCTTCAAGAGACCCAGTACTTC. This sequence encodes CSATTGTALQETQYF. V is TRBV20-1 and J is TRBJ2-5; 7 nucleotides line up with TRBD1. The length of the CDR3 is 15 residues. With V trimmed by 4 bases and J by 2 bases, 10 bases remained unmatched. Germline loops: CDR1 DFQATT, CDR2 SNEGSKA (reference sequence).

As concerns this clonotype: Being one base from a much bigger clone, this may be a read error. The genes are TRBV12-3 or TRBV12-4 and TRBJ2-7; 11 positions match TRBD2. The CDR3 covers 16 residues. Germline trimming cut 1 base from V and 5 bases from J; bases unmatched to any gene: 7. CDR3 sequence reads: CASSLGVTSGVDEQYF. CDR3 DNA sequence: TGTGCCAGCAGTTTAGGGGTGACTAGCGGGGTCGACGAGCAGTACTTC.

As for this clonotype: Sequence at one end of the junction differs from germline and may be a read error. V gene TRBV20-1 combines with J gene TRBJ2-6; D perhaps matches TRBD1 (5 bases). Germline CDR1 DFQATT, CDR2 SNEGSKA (reference sequence). The CDR3 extends over 15 amino acids. CDR3 sequence (DNA): TGCAGTGCTGTTAGGGCGAGCTCTGGGGCCAGCGTCCTGACTTTC. Amino acid sequence: CSAVRASSGASVLTF.

A word on this clonotype: This may be a read error, as it is one base from a much larger clone. This rearrangement joins TRBV6-5 to TRBJ2-7; no reliable D call. The last part of the DNA fits TRBJ2-5 better; the J call may be wrong. CDR3 length: 14 residues. Germline lookup yields CDR1 MNHEY and CDR2 SVGAGI. CDR3 DNA: TGTGTCAGCAGTTACGGTCGTTGGCAAGAGACCCAGTACTTC. This sequence encodes CVSSYGRWQETQYF.

This clonotype appeared a few times. The chain has TRBV7-2 and TRBJ2-1; D is possibly TRBD2 (5 bases). The V end lost 1 base, the J end lost 10 bases, and 11 bases lay between the germline ends. Germline CDR1 is SGHTA and CDR2 is FQGNSA. The CDR3 sequence is 13 residues long. This CDR3 is CASSLDWTGEQFF. DNA for the CDR3: TGTGCCAGCAGCTTAGATTGGACGGGGGAGCAGTTCTTC. The full variable domain, rest sourced from reference TRBV7-2 and TRBJ2-1, is GAGVSQSPSNKVTEKGKDVELRCDPISGHTALYWYRQSLGQGLEFLIYFQGNSAPDKSGLPSDRFSAERTGGSVSTLTIQRTQQEDSAVYLCASSLDWTGEQFFGPGTRLTVL.

V and J are TRBV6-2 or TRBV6-3 and TRBJ2-1, with TRBD1 as a possible D gene (6 bases). Germline CDR1 reads MNHEY; CDR2 reads SVGEGT. V lost 1 base and J lost 4, with 23 bases in between. CDR3 length: 19 amino acids. CDR3 nucleotides: TGTGCCAGCAGTTACTTGGCCAGGGGATCATCTAACCCTTACAATGAGCAGTTCTTC. It yields the protein CASSYLARGSSNPYNEQFF.

V and J are TRBV7-9 and TRBJ2-1, with TRBD1 matching over 9 bases. This CDR3 has 16 amino acids. After removal of 2 bases from V and 6 bases from J, the junction contained 8 bases not matched to a gene. The germline gives CDR1 SEHNR, CDR2 FQNEAQ (reference sequence). The CDR3 coding sequence is TGTGCCAGCAGCTTATGGGCCGGGACAGGGACCAATGAGCAGTTCTTC. Translated, it gives CASSLWAGTGTNEQFF.

Concerning this clonotype itself: A read error may produce the germline difference seen at one junction end. The chain is built from TRBV20-1 and TRBJ2-1, with 9 bases aligning to TRBD1. The CDR3 loop spans 14 amino acids. From germline, CDR1 is DFQATT and CDR2 SNEGSKA (reference sequence). CDR3: CSASDRGIYNERYF. The DNA of the CDR3 is TGCAGTGCTAGTGACAGGGGGATCTACAATGAGCGGTACTTC.

This rearrangement joins TRBV2 to TRBJ2-5; D is possibly TRBD1 (6 bases). CDR1 and CDR2 from the germline V gene are SNHLY and FYNNEI. Trimming stripped 10 bases from V and 4 bases from J, with 19 bases between. The CDR3 is 14 amino acids. The chain's CDR3 is CATQKARGTETQYF. For the CDR3, the DNA is TGTGCCACACAAAAAGCGAGGGGGACAGAGACCCAGTACTTC.